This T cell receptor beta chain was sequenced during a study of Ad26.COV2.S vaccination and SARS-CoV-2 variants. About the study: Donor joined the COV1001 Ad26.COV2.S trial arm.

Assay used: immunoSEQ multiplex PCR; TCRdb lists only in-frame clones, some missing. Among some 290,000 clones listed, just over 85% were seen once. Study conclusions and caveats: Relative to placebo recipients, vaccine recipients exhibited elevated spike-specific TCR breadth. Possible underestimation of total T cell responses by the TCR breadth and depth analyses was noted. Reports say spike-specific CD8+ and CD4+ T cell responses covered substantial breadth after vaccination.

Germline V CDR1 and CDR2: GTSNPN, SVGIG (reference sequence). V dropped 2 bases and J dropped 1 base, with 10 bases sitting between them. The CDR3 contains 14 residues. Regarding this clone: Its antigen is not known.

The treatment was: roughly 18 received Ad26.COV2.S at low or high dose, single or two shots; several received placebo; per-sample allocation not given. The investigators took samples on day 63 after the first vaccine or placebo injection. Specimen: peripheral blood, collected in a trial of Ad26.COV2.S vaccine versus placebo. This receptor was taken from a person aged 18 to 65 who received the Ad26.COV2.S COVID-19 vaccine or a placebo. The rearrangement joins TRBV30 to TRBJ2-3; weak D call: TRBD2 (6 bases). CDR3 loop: CAWSRGFGTDTQYF. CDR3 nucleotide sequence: TGTGCCTGGAGTCGGGGGTTTGGCACAGATACGCAGTATTTT.